This TCR beta chain emerged from a study of blood T cell repertoires in COVID-19. Study details: Sites in the United States, Italy and Spain provided acute and convalescent COVID-19 samples. The cDNA or gDNA used as material had been derived from T cells, B-cell-depleted T cells, or PBMCs.

Points on this clone: At one end the junction does not follow the germline gene, possibly because of a read error. Other DNA sequences within the sample encode an identical CDR3.

Profiling relied on immunoSEQ multiplex PCR, and the TCRdb table lists in-frame clones only, not all of them. Of about 120,000 clones listed, 65% to 85% are singletons. CDR1 and CDR2 (germline): SNHLY, FYNNEI. The CDR3 runs to 15 residues. This rearrangement joins TRBV2 to TRBJ2-7, with 13 bases identical to TRBD2. What was sequenced was peripheral blood. This clonotype originated in a man aged 70-80 years with acute or convalescent COVID-19. CDR3 in DNA: TGTGCCAGCAGCCTCGGACTAGCGGGGGTCTACGAGCAGTATTTC. Its protein is CASSLGLAGVYEQYF.